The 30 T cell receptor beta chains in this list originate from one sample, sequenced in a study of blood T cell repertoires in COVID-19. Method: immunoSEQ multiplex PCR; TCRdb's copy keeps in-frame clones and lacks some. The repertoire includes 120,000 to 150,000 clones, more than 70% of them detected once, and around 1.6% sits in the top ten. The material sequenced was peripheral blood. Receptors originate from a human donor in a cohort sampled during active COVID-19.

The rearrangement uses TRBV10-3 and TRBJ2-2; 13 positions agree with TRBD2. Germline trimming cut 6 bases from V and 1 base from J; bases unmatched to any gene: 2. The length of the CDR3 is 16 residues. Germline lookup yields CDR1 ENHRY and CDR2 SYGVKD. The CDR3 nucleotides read TGTGCCATCAGAAGACTAGCGGGGGGGAACACCGGGGAGCTGTTTTTT. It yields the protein CAIRRLAGGNTGELFF.

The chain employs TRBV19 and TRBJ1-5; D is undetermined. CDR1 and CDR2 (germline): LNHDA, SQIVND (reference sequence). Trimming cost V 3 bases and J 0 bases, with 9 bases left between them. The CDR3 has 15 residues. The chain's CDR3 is CASSIIQYSNQPQHF. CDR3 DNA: TGTGCCAGTAGTATTATTCAGTATAGCAATCAGCCCCAGCATTTT.

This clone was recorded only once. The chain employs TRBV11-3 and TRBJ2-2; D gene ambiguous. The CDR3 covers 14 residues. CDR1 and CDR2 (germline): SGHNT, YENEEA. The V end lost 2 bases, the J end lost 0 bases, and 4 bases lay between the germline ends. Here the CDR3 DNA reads TGTGCCAGCAGCTTAATATCGAACACCGGGGAGCTGTTTTTT. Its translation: CASSLISNTGELFF. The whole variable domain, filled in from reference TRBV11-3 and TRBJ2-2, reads EAGVVQSPRYKIIEKKQPVAFWCNPISGHNTLYWYLQNLGQGPELLIRYENEEAVDDSQLPKDRFSAERLKGVDSTLKIQPAELGDSAVYLCASSLISNTGELFFGEGSRLTVL.

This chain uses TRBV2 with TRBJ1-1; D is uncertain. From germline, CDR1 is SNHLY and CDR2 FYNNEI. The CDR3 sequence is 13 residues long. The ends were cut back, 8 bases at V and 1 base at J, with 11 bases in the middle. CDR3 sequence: CASVLGPNTEAFF. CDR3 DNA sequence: TGTGCCAGCGTTCTTGGGCCGAACACTGAAGCTTTCTTT. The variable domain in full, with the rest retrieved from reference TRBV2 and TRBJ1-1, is EPEVTQTPSHQVTQMGQEVILRCVPISNHLYFYWYRQILGQKVEFLVSFYNNEISEKSEIFDDQFSVERPDGSNFTLKIRSTKLEDSAMYFCASVLGPNTEAFFGQGTRLTVV.

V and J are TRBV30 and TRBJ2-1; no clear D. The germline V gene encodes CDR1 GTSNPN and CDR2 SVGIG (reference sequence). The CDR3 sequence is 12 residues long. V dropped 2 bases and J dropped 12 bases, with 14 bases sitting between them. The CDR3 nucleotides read TGTGCCTGGAGTAGTATCAATGAGTGGCAGTTCTTC. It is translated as CAWSSINEWQFF.

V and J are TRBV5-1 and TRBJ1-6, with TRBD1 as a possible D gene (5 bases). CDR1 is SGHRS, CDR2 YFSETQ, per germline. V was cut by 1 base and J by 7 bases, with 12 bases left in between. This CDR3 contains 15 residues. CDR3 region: CASSLQGLGNSPLHF. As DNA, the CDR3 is TGCGCCAGCAGCTTGCAGGGTCTAGGCAATTCACCCCTCCACTTT.

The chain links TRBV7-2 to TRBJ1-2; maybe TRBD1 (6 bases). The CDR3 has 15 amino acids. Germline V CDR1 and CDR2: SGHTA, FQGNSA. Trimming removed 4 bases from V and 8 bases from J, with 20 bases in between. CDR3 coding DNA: TGTGCCAGCAGCTCAAAAGGCGGGGGGCTGAGGGGCTACACCTTC. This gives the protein CASSSKGGGLRGYTF.

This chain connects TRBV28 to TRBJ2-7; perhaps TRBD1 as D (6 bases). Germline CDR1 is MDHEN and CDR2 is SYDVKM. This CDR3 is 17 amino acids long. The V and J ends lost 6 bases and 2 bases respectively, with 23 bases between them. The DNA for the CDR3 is TGTGCCAGCAGCTTACCGGAAGCTGACAGGACACCCTACGAGCAGTACTTC. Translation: CASSLPEADRTPYEQYF.

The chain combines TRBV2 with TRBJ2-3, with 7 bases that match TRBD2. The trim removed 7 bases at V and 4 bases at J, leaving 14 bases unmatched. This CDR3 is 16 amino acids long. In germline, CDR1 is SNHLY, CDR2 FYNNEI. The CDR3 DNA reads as TGTGCCAGCAACTCCCCGAGGACTAGTACGGCAGATACGCAGTATTTT. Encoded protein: CASNSPRTSTADTQYF. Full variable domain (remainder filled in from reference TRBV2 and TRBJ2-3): EPEVTQTPSHQVTQMGQEVILRCVPISNHLYFYWYRQILGQKVEFLVSFYNNEISEKSEIFDDQFSVERPDGSNFTLKIRSTKLEDSAMYFCASNSPRTSTADTQYFGPGTRLTVL.

As DNA, the CDR3 is TGTGCCTCGCGGGGGACGAACACCGGGGAGCTGTTTTTT. It specifies CASRGTNTGELFF. This rearrangement joins TRBV10-3 to TRBJ2-2; 7 nucleotides line up with TRBD2. The CDR3 contains 13 residues. Germline CDR1 is ENHRY and CDR2 is SYGVKD. V was pared by 11 bases and J by 0 bases, with 3 bases of the junction left unmatched.

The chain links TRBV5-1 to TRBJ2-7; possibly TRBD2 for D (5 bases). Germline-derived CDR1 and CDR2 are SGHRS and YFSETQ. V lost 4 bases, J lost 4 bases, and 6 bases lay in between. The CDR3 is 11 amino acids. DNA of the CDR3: TGCGCCAGCAGCGGGGAGTACGAGCAGTACTTC. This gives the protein CASSGEYEQYF.

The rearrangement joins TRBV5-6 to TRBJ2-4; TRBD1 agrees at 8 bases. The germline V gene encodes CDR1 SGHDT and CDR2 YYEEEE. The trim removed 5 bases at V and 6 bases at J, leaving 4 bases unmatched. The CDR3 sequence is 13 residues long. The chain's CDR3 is CASSTGQGNIQYF. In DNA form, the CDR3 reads TGTGCCAGCAGTACTGGACAGGGAAACATTCAGTACTTC.

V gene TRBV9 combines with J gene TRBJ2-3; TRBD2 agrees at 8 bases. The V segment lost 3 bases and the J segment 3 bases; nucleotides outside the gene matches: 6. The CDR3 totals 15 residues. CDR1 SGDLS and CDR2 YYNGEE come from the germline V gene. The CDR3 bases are TGTGCCAGCAGCGCGATAGCGGGGCGGACAGATACGCAGTATTTT. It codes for CASSAIAGRTDTQYF.

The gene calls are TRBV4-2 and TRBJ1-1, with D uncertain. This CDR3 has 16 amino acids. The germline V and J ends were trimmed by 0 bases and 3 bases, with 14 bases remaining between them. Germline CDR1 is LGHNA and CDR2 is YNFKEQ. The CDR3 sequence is CASSQEVLGWDTEAFF. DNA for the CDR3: TGTGCCAGCAGCCAAGAGGTGTTGGGCTGGGACACTGAAGCTTTCTTT.

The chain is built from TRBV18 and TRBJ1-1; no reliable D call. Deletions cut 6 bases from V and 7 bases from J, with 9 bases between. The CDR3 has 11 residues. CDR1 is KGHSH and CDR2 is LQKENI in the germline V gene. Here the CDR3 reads CASSNGVEAFF. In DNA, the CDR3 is TGTGCCAGCTCCAACGGGGTTGAAGCTTTCTTT. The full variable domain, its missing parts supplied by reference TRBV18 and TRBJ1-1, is NAGVMQNPRHLVRRRGQEARLRCSPMKGHSHVYWYRQLPEEGLKFMVYLQKENIIDESGMPKERFSAEFPKEGPSILRIQQVVRGDSAAYFCASSNGVEAFFGQGTRLTVV.

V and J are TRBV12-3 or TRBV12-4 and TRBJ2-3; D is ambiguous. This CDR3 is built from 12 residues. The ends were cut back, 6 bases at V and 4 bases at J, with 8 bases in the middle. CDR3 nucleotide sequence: TGTGCCAGCAGAGACTGGTCAGATACGCAGTATTTT. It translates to CASRDWSDTQYF.

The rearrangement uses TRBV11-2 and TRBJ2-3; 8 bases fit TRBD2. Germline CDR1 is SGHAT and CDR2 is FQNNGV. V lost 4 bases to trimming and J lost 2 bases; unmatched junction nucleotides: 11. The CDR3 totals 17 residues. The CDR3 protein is CASSSRLRGALTDTQYF. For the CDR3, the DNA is TGTGCCAGCAGCTCGAGGCTGCGGGGGGCCCTCACAGATACGCAGTATTTT. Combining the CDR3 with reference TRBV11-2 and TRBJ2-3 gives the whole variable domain EAGVAQSPRYKIIEKRQSVAFWCNPISGHATLYWYQQILGQGPKLLIQFQNNGVVDDSQLPKDRFSAERLKGVDSTLKIQPAKLEDSAVYLCASSSRLRGALTDTQYFGPGTRLTVL.

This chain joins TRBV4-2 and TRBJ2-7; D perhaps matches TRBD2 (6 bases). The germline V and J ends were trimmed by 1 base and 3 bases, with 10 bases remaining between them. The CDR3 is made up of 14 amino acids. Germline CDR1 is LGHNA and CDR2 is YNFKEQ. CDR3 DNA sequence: TGTGCCAGCAGCCAAGGTATTAGCGGCTACGAGCAGTACTTC. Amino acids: CASSQGISGYEQYF.

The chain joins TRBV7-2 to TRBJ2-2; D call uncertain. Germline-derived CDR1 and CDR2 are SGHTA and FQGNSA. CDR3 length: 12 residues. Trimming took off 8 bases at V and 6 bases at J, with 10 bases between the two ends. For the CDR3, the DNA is TGTGCCAGCGGGCTACTCGCCGGGGAGCTGTTTTTT. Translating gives CASGLLAGELFF.

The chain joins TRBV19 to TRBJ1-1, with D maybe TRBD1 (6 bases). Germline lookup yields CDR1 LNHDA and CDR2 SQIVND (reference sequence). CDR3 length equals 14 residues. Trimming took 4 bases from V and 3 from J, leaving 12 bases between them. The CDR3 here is CASSRMTGDTEAFF. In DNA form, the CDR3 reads TGTGCCAGTAGTAGAATGACAGGCGACACTGAAGCTTTCTTT.

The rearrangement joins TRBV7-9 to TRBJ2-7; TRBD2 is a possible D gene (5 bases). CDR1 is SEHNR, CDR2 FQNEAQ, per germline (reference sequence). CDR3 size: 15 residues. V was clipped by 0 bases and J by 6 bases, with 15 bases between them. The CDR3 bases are TGTGCCAGCAGCTTAGCGGGTCTAGCCGTAGTCGAGCAGTACTTC. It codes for CASSLAGLAVVEQYF.

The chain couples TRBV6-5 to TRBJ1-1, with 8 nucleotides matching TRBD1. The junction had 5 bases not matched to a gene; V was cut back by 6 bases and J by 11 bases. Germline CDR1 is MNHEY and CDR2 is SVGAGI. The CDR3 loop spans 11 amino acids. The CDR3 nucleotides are TGTGCCAGCAGGAGGACAGGGAGGGCTTTCTTT. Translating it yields CASRRTGRAFF.

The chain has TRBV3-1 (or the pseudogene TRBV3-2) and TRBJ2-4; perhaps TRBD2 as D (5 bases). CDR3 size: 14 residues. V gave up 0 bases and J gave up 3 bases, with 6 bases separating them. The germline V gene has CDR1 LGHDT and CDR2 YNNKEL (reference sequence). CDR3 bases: TGTGCCAGCAGCCAAGATCGGGGCAAAAACATTCAGTACTTC. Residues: CASSQDRGKNIQYF.

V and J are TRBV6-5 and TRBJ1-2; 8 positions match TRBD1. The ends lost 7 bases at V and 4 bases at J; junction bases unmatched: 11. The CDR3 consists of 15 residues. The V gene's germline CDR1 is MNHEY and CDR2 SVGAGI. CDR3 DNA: TGTGCCAGCACCCTGACAGGGGAGGCCCTCTATGGCTACACCTTC. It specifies CASTLTGEALYGYTF.

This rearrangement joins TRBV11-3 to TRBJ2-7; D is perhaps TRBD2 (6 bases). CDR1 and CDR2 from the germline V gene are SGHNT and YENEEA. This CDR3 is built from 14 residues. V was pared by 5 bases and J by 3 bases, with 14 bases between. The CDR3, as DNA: TGTGCCAGCAGCCCCCGCGGAGGGAACTACGAGCAGTACTTC. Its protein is CASSPRGGNYEQYF.

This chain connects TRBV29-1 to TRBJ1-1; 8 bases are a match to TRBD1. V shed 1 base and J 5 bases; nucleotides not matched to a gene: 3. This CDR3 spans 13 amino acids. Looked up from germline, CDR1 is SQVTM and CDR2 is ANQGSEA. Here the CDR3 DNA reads TGCAGCGTTGAAGCCAGGACAGGGACTGAAGCTTTCTTT. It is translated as CSVEARTGTEAFF.

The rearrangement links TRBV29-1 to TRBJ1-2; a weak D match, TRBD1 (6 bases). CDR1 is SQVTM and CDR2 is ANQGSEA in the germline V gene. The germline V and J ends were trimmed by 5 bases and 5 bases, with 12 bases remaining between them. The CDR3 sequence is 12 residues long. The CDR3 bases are TGCAGCGTTCAAATAACAGGGTATGGCTACACCTTC. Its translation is CSVQITGYGYTF.

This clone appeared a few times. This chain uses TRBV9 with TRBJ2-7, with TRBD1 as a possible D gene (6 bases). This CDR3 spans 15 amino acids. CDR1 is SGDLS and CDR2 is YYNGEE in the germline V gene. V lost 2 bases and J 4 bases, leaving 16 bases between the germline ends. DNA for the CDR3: TGTGCCAGCAGCGTTTCCGGGACAAAGAATTACGAGCAGTACTTC. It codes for CASSVSGTKNYEQYF.

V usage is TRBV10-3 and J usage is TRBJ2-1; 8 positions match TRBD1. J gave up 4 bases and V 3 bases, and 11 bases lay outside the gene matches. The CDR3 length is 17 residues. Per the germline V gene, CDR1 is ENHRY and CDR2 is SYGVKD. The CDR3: CAISDSTGTGTYNEQFF. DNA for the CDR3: TGTGCCATCAGTGACTCTACCGGGACAGGAACTTACAATGAGCAGTTCTTC.

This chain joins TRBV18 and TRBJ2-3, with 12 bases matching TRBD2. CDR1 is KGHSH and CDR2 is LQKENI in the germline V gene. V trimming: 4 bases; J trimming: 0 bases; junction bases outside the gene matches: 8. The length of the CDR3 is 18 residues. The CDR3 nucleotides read TGTGCCAGCTCACTAGTTAGGACTAGCGGGACTAGCACAGATACGCAGTATTTT. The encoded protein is CASSLVRTSGTSTDTQYF.